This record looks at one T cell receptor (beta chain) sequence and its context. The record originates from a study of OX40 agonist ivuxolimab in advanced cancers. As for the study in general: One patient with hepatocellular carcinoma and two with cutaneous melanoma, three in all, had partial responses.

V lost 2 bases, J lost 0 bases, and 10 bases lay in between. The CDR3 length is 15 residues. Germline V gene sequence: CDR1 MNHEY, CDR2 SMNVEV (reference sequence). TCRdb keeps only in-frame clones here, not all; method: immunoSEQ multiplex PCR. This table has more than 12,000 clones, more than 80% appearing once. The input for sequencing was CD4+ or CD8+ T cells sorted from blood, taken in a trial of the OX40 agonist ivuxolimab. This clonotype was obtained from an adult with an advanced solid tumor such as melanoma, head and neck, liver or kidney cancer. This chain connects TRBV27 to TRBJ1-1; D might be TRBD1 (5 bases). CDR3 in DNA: TGTGCCAGCAGTTTAAGGGGCGGAATGAACACTGAAGCTTTCTTT. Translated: CASSLRGGMNTEAFF.